The 27 T cell receptor beta chains listed next were all sequenced from one sample in a study of cytomegalovirus exposure and HLA in healthy donors. The PCR was carried out with 60 Vbeta primers and 13 Jbeta primers. The protocol was immunoSEQ multiplex PCR, while the TCRdb copy is restricted to in-frame clones and leaves out a portion. The repertoire has just under 150,000 clones, around 86% of them found once; the top ten carry 2.9%. The sequenced sample consisted of PBMCs. The origin of the receptors is a woman aged 25-40 years in good health and CMV-seronegative.

This clone was detected once. The gene calls are TRBV2 and TRBJ2-5; 11 bases match TRBD2. V lost 7 bases, J lost 1 base, and 5 bases stayed unmatched. The CDR3 covers 15 residues. In germline, CDR1 is SNHLY, CDR2 FYNNEI. CDR3 loop: CASTIGTSGQETQYF. DNA of the CDR3: TGTGCCAGCACTATCGGGACTAGCGGCCAAGAGACCCAGTACTTC.

The chain uses TRBV28 and TRBJ1-5; TRBD1 aligns across 7 bases. This CDR3 has 14 amino acids. Germline V lookup: CDR1 MDHEN, CDR2 SYDVKM. Losses at the gene ends were 6 bases for V and 7 bases for J; bases not matched to a gene: 9. The CDR3, as DNA: TGTGCCAGCAGCCCTCGACAGGGCGAACAGCCCCAGCATTTT. It encodes CASSPRQGEQPQHF.

This chain connects TRBV9 to TRBJ1-6; 7 bases map to TRBD1. The germline CDR1 and CDR2 sequences are SGDLS and YYNGEE. Trimming cost V 0 bases and J 10 bases; bases outside gene matches: 13. This CDR3 has 17 amino acids. The CDR3 spells CASSVDPQGNSGSPLHF. In DNA, the CDR3 is TGTGCCAGCAGCGTAGACCCACAGGGGAATAGCGGATCACCCCTCCACTTT.

This chain joins TRBV4-3 and TRBJ2-3; D may be TRBD1 (6 bases). Germline CDR1 LGHNA, CDR2 YSLEER. Trimming took off 6 bases at V and 7 bases at J, with 20 bases between the two ends. The CDR3 covers 15 residues. CDR3 DNA: TGCGCCAGCAGTTCTAAGGGGGAGTTCTTGAATACGCAGTATTTT. It codes for CASSSKGEFLNTQYF.

V usage is TRBV6-1 and J usage is TRBJ1-5; 8 bases match TRBD1. V was clipped by 1 base and J by 6 bases; unmatched bases: 5. The CDR3 totals 15 residues. Germline loops: CDR1 MNHNS, CDR2 SASEGT. CDR3 region: CASSEVRGTGQPQHF. In DNA form, the CDR3 reads TGTGCCAGCAGTGAAGTTCGGGGGACAGGTCAGCCCCAGCATTTT.

This chain uses TRBV7-7 with TRBJ2-5, with D perhaps TRBD2 (6 bases). Germline-derived CDR1 and CDR2 are SSHAT and FNYEAQ (reference sequence). Trimming left V 5 bases short and J 5 bases short, with 18 bases between. The CDR3 sequence is 15 residues long. The DNA for the CDR3 is TGTGCCAGCAGCCAGAGGGGAGGTCGTGGGGAGACCCAGTACTTC. Its translation: CASSQRGGRGETQYF.

This chain uses TRBV30 with TRBJ1-2; D unresolved. Between the trimmed V and J ends, which lost 3 bases and 0 bases, there was a span of 8 bases. Germline V gives CDR1 GTSNPN, CDR2 SVGIG (reference sequence). The CDR3 runs to 13 residues. The CDR3: CAWRQRTNYGYTF. In DNA, the CDR3 is TGTGCCTGGAGACAACGTACTAACTATGGCTACACCTTC.

The chain is built from TRBV11-2 and TRBJ2-2; TRBD2 aligns across 7 bases. The CDR3 runs to 16 residues. Germline V CDR1 and CDR2: SGHAT, FQNNGV. The V segment lost 3 bases and the J segment 0 bases; nucleotides outside the gene matches: 4. This chain's CDR3 is CASSFIGRTNTGELFF. In nucleotides, the CDR3 is TGTGCCAGCAGCTTTATCGGGAGGACGAACACCGGGGAGCTGTTTTTT.

This chain connects TRBV18 to TRBJ2-3, with 10 positions matching TRBD2. Germline CDR1 reads KGHSH; CDR2 reads LQKENI. Losses at the gene ends were 9 bases for V and 4 bases for J; bases not matched to a gene: 7. The CDR3 runs to 14 residues. This chain's CDR3 is CASKSGGAADTQYF. The CDR3 DNA reads TGTGCCAGTAAAAGCGGGGGGGCCGCAGATACGCAGTATTTT.

This clone was recorded once. The rearrangement uses TRBV5-1 and TRBJ2-7; 13 bases line up with TRBD2. The CDR3 is made up of 19 amino acids. V was pared by 1 base and J by 7 bases, with 17 bases of the junction left unmatched. CDR1 SGHRS and CDR2 YFSETQ come from the germline V gene. CDR3 sequence (DNA): TGCGCCAGCAGCTTGCACGGACTAGCGGGAGTCTCAACTTATAGGGAGCAGTACTTC. Translated: CASSLHGLAGVSTYREQYF.

This chain joins TRBV28 and TRBJ2-5; perhaps TRBD1 as D (7 bases). V lost 5 bases, J lost 5 bases, and 12 bases lay in between. The CDR3 has 13 residues. CDR1 and CDR2 (germline): MDHEN, SYDVKM. The CDR3, as DNA: TGTGCCAGCAGTAGGGCAGGGGGGGAGACCCAGTACTTC. This sequence encodes CASSRAGGETQYF.

This chain's CDR3 is CASSQSYSNYGYTF. CDR3 nucleotide sequence: TGTGCCAGCAGCCAAAGCTACAGCAACTATGGCTACACCTTC. The rearrangement joins TRBV11-1 to TRBJ1-2, with no clear D. There are 14 residues in the CDR3. From germline, CDR1 is SGHAT and CDR2 FQDESV (reference sequence). V lost 5 bases to trimming and J lost 2 bases, with 12 bases between them.

This CDR3 reads CASSLVLAVQETQYF. CDR3 DNA sequence: TGCGCCAGCAGCTTGGTTCTAGCGGTCCAAGAGACCCAGTACTTC. The rearrangement joins TRBV5-1 to TRBJ2-5, with 7 bases fitting TRBD2. Germline V gives CDR1 SGHRS, CDR2 YFSETQ. The ends lost 0 bases at V and 1 base at J; junction bases unmatched: 3. This CDR3 is built from 15 residues.

The J gene is TRBJ2-1, the V gene TRBV7-2; TRBD2 might be the D (5 bases). The germline gives CDR1 SGHTA, CDR2 FQGNSA. This CDR3 spans 14 amino acids. V was cut by 1 base and J by 4 bases, with 8 bases left in between. The CDR3 spells CASSLGREYNEQFF. The CDR3 nucleotides read TGTGCCAGCAGCTTAGGAAGGGAGTACAATGAGCAGTTCTTC.

This sequence joins TRBV5-4 and TRBJ2-1; a weak D match, TRBD1 (5 bases). V was clipped by 4 bases and J by 10 bases, with 12 bases between them. Germline-derived CDR1 and CDR2 are SGHNT and YYREEE (reference sequence). The CDR3 totals 12 residues. This chain's CDR3 is CASSGQGWEQFF. The CDR3 DNA is TGTGCCAGCAGCGGGCAGGGTTGGGAGCAGTTCTTC.

The chain combines TRBV2 with TRBJ2-7; D call uncertain. Between the trimmed V and J ends, which lost 2 bases and 2 bases, there was a span of 4 bases. CDR1 and CDR2 from the germline V gene are SNHLY and FYNNEI. This CDR3 is built from 12 residues. CDR3 sequence reads: CASSESPYEQYF. CDR3 nucleotides: TGTGCCAGCAGTGAATCTCCCTACGAGCAGTACTTC. The complete variable domain, with remaining parts taken from reference TRBV2 and TRBJ2-7, reads EPEVTQTPSHQVTQMGQEVILRCVPISNHLYFYWYRQILGQKVEFLVSFYNNEISEKSEIFDDQFSVERPDGSNFTLKIRSTKLEDSAMYFCASSESPYEQYFGPGTRLTVT.

The V and J genes are TRBV27 and TRBJ2-7; the D gene is possibly TRBD1 (5 bases). The V end lost 5 bases, the J end lost 4 bases, and 15 bases lay between the germline ends. CDR3 length: 14 residues. Germline V gives CDR1 MNHEY, CDR2 SMNVEV (reference sequence). This CDR3 is CASSPVQGVYEQYF. CDR3 DNA sequence: TGTGCCAGCAGTCCAGTCCAGGGCGTGTACGAGCAGTACTTC.

This chain joins TRBV5-4 and TRBJ1-1, with D maybe TRBD1 (6 bases). The CDR3 runs 13 residues. V shed 0 bases and J shed 5 bases, with 8 bases lying between them. Germline V gene lookup returns CDR1 SGHNT and CDR2 YYREEE (reference sequence). The CDR3 protein is CASSLDRETEAFF. The DNA of the CDR3 is TGTGCCAGCAGCTTGGACAGGGAAACTGAAGCTTTCTTT.

Here the CDR3 DNA reads TGTGCCAGCACCGCTCGGGGGGCCTGGGTTGCCTTGGGAGGCTACACCTTC. Residues: CASTARGAWVALGGYTF. The chain employs TRBV27 and TRBJ1-2, with D possibly TRBD1 on 6 matching bases. Germline values: CDR1 MNHEY, CDR2 SMNVEV (reference sequence). With 7 bases removed from V and 8 bases from J, the gap between germline ends came to 29 bases. This CDR3 region has 17 residues.

J is TRBJ2-7 and V is TRBV18; 8 bases fit TRBD1. CDR1 and CDR2 (germline): KGHSH, LQKENI. The CDR3 consists of 15 residues. Trimming cost V 2 bases and J 2 bases; bases outside gene matches: 5. CDR3 in amino acids: CASSPGTGQPYEQYF. For the CDR3, the DNA is TGTGCCAGCTCACCAGGGACAGGCCAACCCTACGAGCAGTACTTC.

The chain links TRBV11-1 to TRBJ2-1, with a weak D call TRBD1 (5 bases). This CDR3 has 16 residues. Germline lookup yields CDR1 SGHAT and CDR2 FQDESV (reference sequence). The germline V and J ends were trimmed by 6 bases and 3 bases, with 18 bases remaining between them. CDR3 bases: TGTGCCAGCAGGGGCCTAGGGCAGGGCTTCTACAATGAGCAGTTCTTC. Its protein is CASRGLGQGFYNEQFF.

This clone was detected once. The CDR3 loop reads CAIRWDSERSGNTIYF. The DNA for the CDR3 is TGTGCCATCAGGTGGGACAGCGAGAGGTCTGGAAACACCATATATTTT. The gene calls are TRBV10-3 and TRBJ1-3; 7 nucleotides line up with TRBD1. Per the germline V gene, CDR1 is ENHRY and CDR2 is SYGVKD. The V segment lost 6 bases and the J segment 1 base; nucleotides outside the gene matches: 9. The CDR3 spans 16 residues.

The V gene is TRBV5-6, the J gene TRBJ1-1, with D uncertain. This CDR3 is built from 13 residues. Germline V gene data show CDR1 as SGHDT and CDR2 as YYEEEE. The V gene lost 2 bases and the J gene lost 4 bases, with 9 bases spanning the gap. The CDR3 DNA follows: TGTGCCAGCAGCTTCCTACGGAGCACTGAAGCTTTCTTT. This gives the protein CASSFLRSTEAFF.

The genes are TRBV15 and TRBJ2-7; D is perhaps TRBD1 (5 bases). CDR1 is LNHNV and CDR2 is YYDKDF in the germline V gene (reference sequence). CDR3 length equals 16 residues. The germline V and J ends were trimmed by 8 bases and 0 bases, with 20 bases remaining between them. In DNA, the CDR3 is TGTGCCACCTCCGTAGGCGACAGTCCTTTCTCCTACGAGCAGTACTTC. Translating it yields CATSVGDSPFSYEQYF.

The V call is TRBV19, the J call TRBJ1-1, with TRBD1 matching over 7 bases. Germline V gives CDR1 LNHDA, CDR2 SQIVND (reference sequence). The V segment lost 4 bases and the J segment 5 bases; nucleotides outside the gene matches: 4. The CDR3 runs 13 residues. DNA of the CDR3: TGTGCCAGTAGTAGAGGGGGCAGGACTGAAGCTTTCTTT. Its translation is CASSRGGRTEAFF.

The genes are TRBV29-1 and TRBJ2-2; possible D gene TRBD2, 5 bases. V was cut by 4 bases and J by 6 bases, with 12 bases left in between. The CDR3 consists of 13 residues. Per germline, CDR1 SQVTM and CDR2 ANQGSEA. The CDR3 region is CSVGAAGPGELFF. The CDR3 DNA reads TGCAGCGTTGGGGCGGCGGGTCCCGGGGAGCTGTTTTTT.

CDR3 sequence (DNA): TGTGCCATCATAGCAGGGGATATCTACAATGAGCAGTTCTTC. Amino acid sequence: CAIIAGDIYNEQFF. This chain joins TRBV10-3 and TRBJ2-1; weak D call: TRBD1 (6 bases). Trimming cost V 7 bases and J 3 bases, with 13 bases left between them. The germline V gene has CDR1 ENHRY and CDR2 SYGVKD. The CDR3 contains 14 residues.